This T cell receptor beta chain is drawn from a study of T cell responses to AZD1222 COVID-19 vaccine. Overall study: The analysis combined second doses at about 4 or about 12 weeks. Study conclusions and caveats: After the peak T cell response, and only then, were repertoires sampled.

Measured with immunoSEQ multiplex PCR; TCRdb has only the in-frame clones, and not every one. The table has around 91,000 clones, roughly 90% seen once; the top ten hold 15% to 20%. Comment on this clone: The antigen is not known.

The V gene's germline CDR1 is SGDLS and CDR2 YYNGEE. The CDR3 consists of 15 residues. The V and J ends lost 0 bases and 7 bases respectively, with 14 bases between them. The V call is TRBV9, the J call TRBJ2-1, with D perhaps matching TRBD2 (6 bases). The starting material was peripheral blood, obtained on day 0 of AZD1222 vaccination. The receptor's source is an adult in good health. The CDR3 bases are TGTGCCAGCAGCGTAGGGCGGGGCAGCGAGAATGAGCAGTTCTTC. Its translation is CASSVGRGSENEQFF. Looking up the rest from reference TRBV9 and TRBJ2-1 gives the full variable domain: DSGVTQTPKHLITATGQRVTLRCSPRSGDLSVYWYQQSLDQGLQFLIQYYNGEERAKGNILERFSAQQFPDLHSELNLSSLELGDSALYFCASSVGRGSENEQFFGPGTRLTVL.